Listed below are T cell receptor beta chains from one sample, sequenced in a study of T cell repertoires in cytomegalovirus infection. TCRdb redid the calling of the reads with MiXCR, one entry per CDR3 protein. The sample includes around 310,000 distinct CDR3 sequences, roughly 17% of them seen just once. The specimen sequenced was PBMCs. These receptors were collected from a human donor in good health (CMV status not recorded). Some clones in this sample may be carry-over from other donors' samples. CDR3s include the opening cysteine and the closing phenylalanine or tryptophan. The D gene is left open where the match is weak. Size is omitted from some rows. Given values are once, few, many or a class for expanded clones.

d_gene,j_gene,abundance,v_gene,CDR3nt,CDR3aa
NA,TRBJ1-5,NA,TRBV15,TGTGCCACCAGCAGAGAGGACCTCCGCGATCAGCCCCAGCATTTT,CATSREDLRDQPQHF
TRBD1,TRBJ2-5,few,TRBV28,TGTGCCAGCAGCCAACACAGGGGGCAAGAGACCCAGTACTTC,CASSQHRGQETQYF
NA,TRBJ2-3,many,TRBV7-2,TGTGCCAGCTGCGAGGCGGGGCCGAGCACAGATACGCAGTATTTT,CASCEAGPSTDTQYF
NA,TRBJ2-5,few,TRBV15,TGTGCCACCAGCAGAGATAATGGGGGGCAAGAGACCCAGTACTTC,CATSRDNGGQETQYF
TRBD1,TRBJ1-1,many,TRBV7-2,TGTGCCAGCAACCGACAGGGTTACACTGAAGCTTTCTTT,CASNRQGYTEAFF
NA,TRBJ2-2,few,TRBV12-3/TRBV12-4,TGTGCCAGCAGTTTAGTTATCTCCGGGGAGCTGTTTTTT,CASSLVISGELFF
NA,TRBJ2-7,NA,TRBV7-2,TGTGCCAGCAGCCCCGGACTGGATGAAAGCTCCTACGAGCAGTACTTC,CASSPGLDESSYEQYF
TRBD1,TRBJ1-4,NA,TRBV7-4,TGTGCCAGCAGCTCGGGACAGGGAGAGGAAAAACTGTTTTTT,CASSSGQGEEKLFF
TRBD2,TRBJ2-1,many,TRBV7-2,TGTGCCAGCAGCTCCGACCAGACTAGCGGGAGGGCGTTCTTC,CASSSDQTSGRAFF
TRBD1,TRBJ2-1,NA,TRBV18,TGTGCCAGCTCACTGGACAGGGCCGCGAATGAGCAGTTCTTC,CASSLDRAANEQFF
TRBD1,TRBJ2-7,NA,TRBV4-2,TGTGCCAGCAGCCAGGCTCTCGGCTTACCGGGACAGTCCTACGAGCAGTACTTC,CASSQALGLPGQSYEQYF
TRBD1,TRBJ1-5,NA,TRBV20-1,TGCAGTGCGCACAGGGGATCGGGCCAGCCCCAGCATTTT,CSAHRGSGQPQHF
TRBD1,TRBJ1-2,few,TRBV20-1,TGCAGCGGATCAAAGGGACAGGCGAGCTATGGCTACACCTTC,CSGSKGQASYGYTF
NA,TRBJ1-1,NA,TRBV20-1,TGCAGTGCAAGGCCGGTGAACACTGAAGCTTTCTTT,CSARPVNTEAFF
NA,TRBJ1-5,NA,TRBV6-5,TGTGCCAGCCGGGGCCTAGGTCAGCCCCAGCATTTT,CASRGLGQPQHF
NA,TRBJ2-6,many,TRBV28,TGTGCCAGCAGGGGTAAGGGGCAGGGTACCGGGGCCAACGTCCTGACTTTC,CASRGKGQGTGANVLTF
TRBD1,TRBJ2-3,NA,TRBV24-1,TGTGCCACCGGGGACAGGACAAACACAGATACGCAGTATTTT,CATGDRTNTDTQYF
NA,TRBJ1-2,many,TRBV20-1,TGCAGTGCTCCTGGGGGGAGAGGGCAACCTAACTATGGCTACACCTTC,CSAPGGRGQPNYGYTF
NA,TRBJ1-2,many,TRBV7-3,TGTGCCAGCAGCTTAACGCCAGACTATGGCTACACCTTC,CASSLTPDYGYTF
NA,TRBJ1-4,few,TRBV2,TGTGCCAGCAGTAACCTGATGGTCGCCGAAAAACTGTTTTTT,CASSNLMVAEKLFF
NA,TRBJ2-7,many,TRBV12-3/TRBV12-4,TGTGCCAGCAGTCAACAAGTCAGGTCCTACGAGCAGTACTTC,CASSQQVRSYEQYF
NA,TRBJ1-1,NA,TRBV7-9,TGTGCCAGCAGCCCCGCCGCCGGGACAAGCAAGGTCCATGAAGCTTTCTTT,CASSPAAGTSKVHEAFF
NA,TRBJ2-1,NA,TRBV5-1,TGCGCCAGCAGTGGGTCGGGGGCCTACAATGAGCAGTTCTTC,CASSGSGAYNEQFF
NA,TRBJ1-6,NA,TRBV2,TGTGCCAGCAGATCGGAGGGACTGAGAAATTCACCCCTCCACTTT,CASRSEGLRNSPLHF
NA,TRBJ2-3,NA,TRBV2,TGTGCCAGCAGTGGCGGCCTAGGCACAGATACGCAGTATTTT,CASSGGLGTDTQYF
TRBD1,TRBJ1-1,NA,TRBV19,TGTGCCAGTAGGGGAGGACAGGGTTATGCGGAAGCTTTCTTT,CASRGGQGYAEAFF
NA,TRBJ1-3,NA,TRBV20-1,TGCAGTGCTAGAGATAGCTTCGCAGGTCCTGGAAACACCATATATTTT,CSARDSFAGPGNTIYF
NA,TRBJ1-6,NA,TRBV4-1,TGCGCCAGCAGCCAAGCCAGGGCCGTCCACTTT,CASSQARAVHF
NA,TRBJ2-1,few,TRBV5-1,TGCGCCAGCAGCTGGGGTGTACTAGCAGGTCTTGCCAATGAGCAGTTCTTC,CASSWGVLAGLANEQFF
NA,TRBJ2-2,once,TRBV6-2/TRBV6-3,TGTGCCAGCAGTCAACAGGGGGAGCTGTTTTTT,CASSQQGELFF
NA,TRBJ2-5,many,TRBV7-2,TGTGCCAGCAGCTTACAAGGGGGCCAAGAGACCCAGTACTTC,CASSLQGGQETQYF
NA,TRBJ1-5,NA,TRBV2,TGTGCCAGCAACGGAGGAGTCCTCAATCAGCCCCAGCATTTT,CASNGGVLNQPQHF
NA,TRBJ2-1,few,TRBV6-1,TGTGCCAGTACAGTTTTGGGGGGCACGGGCGGCAATGAGCAGTTCTTC,CASTVLGGTGGNEQFF
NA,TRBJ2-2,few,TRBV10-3,TGTGCCCATTCCACCGGAAGGGGGACGGGAAGGACCGGGGAGCTGTTTTTT,CAHSTGRGTGRTGELFF
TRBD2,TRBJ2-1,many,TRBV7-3,TGTGCCAGCAGCCAAGGACTAGCGGGGGAGGATGAGCAGTTCTTC,CASSQGLAGEDEQFF
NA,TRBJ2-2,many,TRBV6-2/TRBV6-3,TGTGCCAGCAGTATAGGACAGAGCCCAAGGACCGGGGAGCTGTTTTTT,CASSIGQSPRTGELFF
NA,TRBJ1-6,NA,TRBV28,TGTGCCAGCAGTTTAGGTGGAACCTTGGCCTCACCCCTCCACTTT,CASSLGGTLASPLHF
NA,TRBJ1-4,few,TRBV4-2,TGTGCCAGCAGCCAAGATGGGGGCGATGGTAATGAAAAACTGTTTTTT,CASSQDGGDGNEKLFF
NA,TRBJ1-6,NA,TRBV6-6,TGTGCCAGCGACAGACAGGAATCGTCACCCCTCCACTTT,CASDRQESSPLHF
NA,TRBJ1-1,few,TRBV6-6,TGTGCCAGCAGTCAGACACTTGCCAGGGACGCTGAAGCTTTCTTT,CASSQTLARDAEAFF
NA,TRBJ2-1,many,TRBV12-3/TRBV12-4,TGTGCCAGCAGTTTAATCGCCCCAACCTACAATGAGCAGTTCTTC,CASSLIAPTYNEQFF
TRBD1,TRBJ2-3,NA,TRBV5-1,TGCGCCAGCAGCCCACCGTTGGACAGGGTAACAGATACGCAGTATTTT,CASSPPLDRVTDTQYF
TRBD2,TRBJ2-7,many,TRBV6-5,TGTGCCAGCAGTTACTTGTCTAGCGGGGGCATCTCCTACGAGCAGTACTTC,CASSYLSSGGISYEQYF
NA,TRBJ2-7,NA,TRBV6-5,TGTGCCAGCAGTTACAGATTGGGGGGCAGCCCCTACGAGCAGTACTTC,CASSYRLGGSPYEQYF
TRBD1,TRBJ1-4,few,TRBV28,TGTGCCAGCAGTCCAACAGGGGGCTTGGGTGAAAAACTGTTTTTT,CASSPTGGLGEKLFF
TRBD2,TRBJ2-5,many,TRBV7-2,TGTGCCAGCAGCCCAACTAGCGGGGGGAACCAAGAGACCCAGTACTTC,CASSPTSGGNQETQYF
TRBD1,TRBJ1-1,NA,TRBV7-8,TGTGCCAGCAGCTTTGGGACAGGGGGTGACACTGAAGCTTTCTTT,CASSFGTGGDTEAFF
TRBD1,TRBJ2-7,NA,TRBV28,TGTGCCAGCAGTCCAGCGGGACAGGGCCGTTACGAGCAGTACTTC,CASSPAGQGRYEQYF
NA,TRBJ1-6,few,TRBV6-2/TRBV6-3,TGTGCCAGCAGTTACTCTGTCGGACAATGGAACGGGTATAATTCACCCCTCCACTTT,CASSYSVGQWNGYNSPLHF
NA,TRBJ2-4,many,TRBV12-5,TGTGCTAGTGGACAGACAGACCCTTTAGCCAAAAACATTCAGTACTTC,CASGQTDPLAKNIQYF
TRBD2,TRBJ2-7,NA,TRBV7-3,TGTGCCAGCAGCCCGACGTCGGGGGGTTCCCACGAGCAGTACTTC,CASSPTSGGSHEQYF
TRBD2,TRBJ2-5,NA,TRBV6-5,TGTGCCAGCAGTTACCCCGGACTAGACGGGGAGACCCAGTACTTC,CASSYPGLDGETQYF
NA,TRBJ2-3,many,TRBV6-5,TGTGCCAGCAGTTACGGTCAGATGAGCACAGATACGCAGTATTTT,CASSYGQMSTDTQYF
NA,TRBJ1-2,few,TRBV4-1,TGCGCCAGCAGCCAAGATGTTATCAGCGGCGGGATTCCTAACTATGGCTACACCTTC,CASSQDVISGGIPNYGYTF
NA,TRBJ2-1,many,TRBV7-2,TGTGCCAGCAGGGACGGACGAGTGCCCAATGAGCAGTTCTTC,CASRDGRVPNEQFF
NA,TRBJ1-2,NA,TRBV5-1,TGCGCCAGCAGCTTGGCGGTTAGGGCAGAAGCTAACTATGGCTACACCTTC,CASSLAVRAEANYGYTF
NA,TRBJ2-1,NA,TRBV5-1,TGCGCCAGCAGCTTGGCTGCAGGGGTCTTTGAGCAGTTCTTC,CASSLAAGVFEQFF
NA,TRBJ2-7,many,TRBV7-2,TGTGCCAGCAGCTTAGTAAGCAGCGGGCCTACCGACATCTACGAGCAGTACTTC,CASSLVSSGPTDIYEQYF
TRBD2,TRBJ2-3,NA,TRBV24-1,TGTGCCACCAGTGGAAATGGAGCGGGAGGTAACACAGATACGCAGTATTTT,CATSGNGAGGNTDTQYF